What follows is one T cell receptor beta chain and its context. Participants, about 18 to 90 years old, spanned 25 or so US areas. This sample was taken from a study of blood T cell repertoires in COVID-19. Data came from immunoSEQ multiplex PCR; TCRdb stores just in-frame clones and leaves some out. The sample includes roughly 400,000 clones, about 88% of them seen just once. The germline gives CDR1 LGHDT, CDR2 YNNKEL (reference sequence). CDR3 length equals 16 residues. Trimming took off 0 bases at V and 6 bases at J, with 15 bases between the two ends. The rearrangement joins TRBV3-1 (or the pseudogene TRBV3-2) to TRBJ1-5; perhaps TRBD1 as D (5 bases). Sequencing used PBMCs or T cells enriched from blood (not recorded which). The receptor was derived from a young woman who had been exposed to COVID-19. CDR3 nucleotide sequence: TGTGCCAGCAGCCAAGATCTCAGGCAGGGTGGTCAGCCCCAGCATTTT. It specifies CASSQDLRQGGQPQHF.